The present T cell receptor beta chain was sequenced within a study of long-term antiretroviral therapy in people with HIV. Study summary: The earliest samples came about a decade before the 2015 immediate-ART recommendation. Study-level findings and limits: Pre-ART-expanded clones dominated the repertoire at all time points. It was observed that HIV repertoires exhibited narrower CDR3 length ranges than controls.

V dropped 1 base and J dropped 2 bases, with 7 bases sitting between them. Looked up from germline, CDR1 is LNHNV and CDR2 is YYDKDF (reference sequence). The CDR3 loop spans 14 amino acids. On this clone itself: Its antigen remains unidentified.

Version v3.0 of the immunoSEQ assay was performed at survey level. Assay used: immunoSEQ multiplex PCR; TCRdb lists only in-frame clones, some missing. Of over 20,000 clones in the sample, approximately 90% were seen once. This chain connects TRBV15 to TRBJ2-3; D unclear. The sequence derives from a woman aged 25 to 45 with HIV. The sequenced sample was unsorted PBMCs, obtained 1.9 years after starting antiretroviral therapy. CDR3 bases: TGTGCCACCAGCAGAGGTGGCAACACAGATACGCAGTATTTT. Its translation: CATSRGGNTDTQYF. The full variable domain, in which reference TRBV15 and TRBJ2-3 provide the parts outside the CDR3, is DAMVIQNPRYQVTQFGKPVTLSCSQTLNHNVMYWYQQKSSQAPKLLFHYYDKDFNNEADTPDNFQSRRPNTSFCFLDIRSPGLGDTAMYLCATSRGGNTDTQYFGPGTRLTVL.